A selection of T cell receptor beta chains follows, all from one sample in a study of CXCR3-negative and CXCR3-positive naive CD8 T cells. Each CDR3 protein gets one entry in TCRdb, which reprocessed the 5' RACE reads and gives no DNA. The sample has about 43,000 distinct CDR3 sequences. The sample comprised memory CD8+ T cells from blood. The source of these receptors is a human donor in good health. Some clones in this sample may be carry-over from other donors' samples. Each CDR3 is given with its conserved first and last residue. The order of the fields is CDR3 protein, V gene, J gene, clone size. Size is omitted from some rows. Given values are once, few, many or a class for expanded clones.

CASSPPEGRDTQYF	TRBV18	TRBJ2-3	NA
CSVDGGAGEQFF	TRBV29-1	TRBJ2-1	NA
CASSLVFRVPEQYF	TRBV5-6	TRBJ2-7	NA
CASSEYLPGQGAYNEQFF	TRBV23-1	TRBJ2-1	NA
CASSGTLEQYF	TRBV10-2	TRBJ2-7	NA
CASSRDRVLQETQYF	TRBV28	TRBJ2-5	NA
CASSPLLETRHEYGYTF	TRBV28	TRBJ1-2	NA
CASSSTYEQYF	TRBV28	TRBJ2-7	NA
CASRKDATKETQYF	TRBV28	TRBJ2-5	NA
CTSGSSYNEQFF	TRBV28	TRBJ2-1	NA
CASSLMSRVEQFF	TRBV28	TRBJ2-1	NA
CSARVGTSLETQYF	TRBV20-1	TRBJ2-5	medium-sized
CASKWTGELNEQFF	TRBV5-1	TRBJ2-1	NA
CASRLGAQETQYF	TRBV7-9	TRBJ2-5	NA
CASREQSEAFF	TRBV12-3/TRBV12-4	TRBJ1-1	NA
CSARDPGQDYNEQFF	TRBV20-1	TRBJ2-1	NA
CASSLTMVNNEQFF	TRBV28	TRBJ2-1	NA